This TCR beta chain emerged from a study of PD-1 blockade in classical Hodgkin lymphoma. Each and every patient relapsed after autologous stem cell transplantation, and patients got differing brentuximab vedotin exposure. CDR1 is SNHLY and CDR2 is FYNNEI in the germline V gene. CDR3 size: 15 residues. With V trimmed by 6 bases and J by 5 bases, 10 bases remained unmatched. Study-wide points: Healthy donors were reported to have higher baseline TCR diversity than newly diagnosed patients. Complete responders' diversity at baseline resembled that of newly diagnosed patients. Why repertoires differed is undefined; disease activity or prior therapy possibly contributed. Significant TCR diversity gains by C4D1 occurred in CD4+ but not CD8+ cells.

The method was immunoSEQ multiplex PCR; TCRdb's version includes in-frame clones alone and lacks a portion of them. The sample lists around 20,000 clones; 75% to 90% were seen once. Of note for this clone: The antigen remains undetermined.

The chain recombines TRBV2 with TRBJ1-5; 7 nucleotides line up with TRBD1. Sequenced here: peripheral blood mononuclear cells (PBMCs), sampled at baseline. The receptor was isolated from a human donor with classical Hodgkin lymphoma. CDR3 sequence (DNA): TGTGCCAGCAGCCTTGAGGGGGCGAGGGATCAGCCCCAGCATTTT. It codes for CASSLEGARDQPQHF.